A single sample gave rise to the 8 T cell receptor beta chains below, sequenced in a study of cytomegalovirus exposure and HLA in healthy donors. Primers: 60 Vbeta forward and 13 Jbeta reverse. Libraries were prepared by immunoSEQ multiplex PCR; TCRdb keeps only in-frame clonotypes and omits some of them. Seen here are approximately 70,000 clones, 60% to 70% observed once, and the top ten hold about 7.4%. The sample comprised PBMCs. The source of these receptors is a man in his forties or fifties in good health and CMV-seropositive.

The genes are TRBV28 and TRBJ1-4; 9 nucleotides line up with TRBD1. The CDR3 totals 15 residues. Trimming removed 4 bases from V and 8 bases from J; junction bases left unmatched: 8. The germline CDR1 and CDR2 sequences are MDHEN and SYDVKM. The chain's CDR3 is CASSSPQGALEKLFF. The CDR3 nucleotides are TGTGCCAGCAGTTCCCCACAGGGGGCGCTGGAAAAACTGTTTTTT.

This chain connects TRBV18 to TRBJ2-3; D is unclear. The V end lost 2 bases, the J end lost 5 bases, and 5 bases lay between the germline ends. The CDR3 is made up of 12 amino acids. CDR1 and CDR2 from the germline V gene are KGHSH and LQKENI. This chain's CDR3 is CASSPEKDTQYF. In DNA form, the CDR3 reads TGTGCCAGCTCACCAGAGAAAGATACGCAGTATTTT.

This chain connects TRBV18 to TRBJ1-1; maybe TRBD1 (5 bases). The CDR3 spans 14 residues. Germline CDR1 KGHSH, CDR2 LQKENI. V gave up 1 base and J gave up 0 bases, with 6 bases separating them. The CDR3 here is CASSPLTVNTEAFF. The DNA of the CDR3 is TGTGCCAGCTCACCACTGACAGTGAACACTGAAGCTTTCTTT.

The chain employs TRBV9 and TRBJ1-2; the match to TRBD1 covers 7 bases. The CDR3 contains 14 residues. With 2 bases clipped from V and 6 bases from J, the junction kept 7 bases outside the gene matches. Germline CDR1 is SGDLS and CDR2 is YYNGEE. This chain's CDR3 is CASSVGDSDDGYTF. Here the CDR3 DNA reads TGTGCCAGCAGCGTGGGGGACAGTGATGATGGCTACACCTTC.

This chain joins TRBV18 and TRBJ2-7, with TRBD1 as a possible D gene (6 bases). V was pared by 4 bases and J by 3 bases, with 13 bases between. Germline V lookup: CDR1 KGHSH, CDR2 LQKENI. This CDR3 region has 14 residues. The CDR3 protein is CASSLRDNYYEQYF. The CDR3 DNA follows: TGTGCCAGCTCACTACGGGACAACTACTACGAGCAGTACTTC.

The J gene is TRBJ2-3, the V gene TRBV5-4; the D is unclear. Germline CDR1 reads SGHNT; CDR2 reads YYREEE (reference sequence). Deletions cut 1 base from V and 2 bases from J, with 8 bases between. The CDR3 contains 14 residues. CDR3 loop: CASSLRRSTDTQYF. The DNA of the CDR3 is TGTGCCAGCAGCTTGCGCCGGTCCACAGATACGCAGTATTTT.

A few counts support this clone. The chain links TRBV5-4 to TRBJ2-3; TRBD2 matches 10 bases. Germline V gives CDR1 SGHNT, CDR2 YYREEE (reference sequence). The junction had 3 bases not matched to a gene; V was cut back by 1 base and J by 1 base. The CDR3 length is 16 residues. CDR3 nucleotides: TGTGCCAGCAGCTTGAAGCTAGCGGGGGGCACAGATACGCAGTATTTT. It is translated as CASSLKLAGGTDTQYF.

The chain carries TRBV27 and TRBJ2-5, with 13 bases fitting TRBD2. The CDR3 length is 13 residues. V lost 8 bases to trimming and J lost 5 bases; unmatched junction nucleotides: 2. Germline assignment: CDR1 MNHEY and CDR2 SMNVEV (reference sequence). CDR3 bases: TGTGCCAGCGGGACTAGCGGGACTGAGACCCAGTACTTC. This translates into CASGTSGTETQYF.